This TCR beta chain is from a study of blood T cell repertoires in COVID-19. Produced via immunoSEQ multiplex PCR; TCRdb's table is partial and in-frame only. The sample shows 400,000 to 550,000 clones, about 85% of them seen only once. The CDR3 is 16 residues long. The V and J ends lost 4 bases and 1 base, in that order; junction bases with no gene match: 7. CDR1 is SEHNR and CDR2 is FQNEAQ in the germline V gene (reference sequence). Allocation to cohorts depended on clinical history reported by the participants. The specimen sequenced was PBMCs or T cells enriched from blood (not recorded which). This clonotype was sampled from a woman under 30 with acute COVID-19. The rearrangement joins TRBV7-9 to TRBJ2-3, with 8 bases fitting TRBD1. CDR3 sequence reads: CASSSSRGQGTDTQYF. CDR3 coding DNA: TGTGCCAGCAGCTCCTCTCGGGGACAGGGCACAGATACGCAGTATTTT.